The entry below describes one T cell receptor beta chain. The antigen remains undetermined. Losses at the gene ends were 7 bases for V and 4 bases for J; bases not matched to a gene: 6. Germline CDR1 SNHLY, CDR2 FYNNEI. There are 14 residues in the CDR3. Repertoires were generated with immunoSEQ multiplex PCR, while TCRdb's copy carries only in-frame clones and drops some. Here the sample spans approximately 3,000 clones, around 80% being singletons. The data are from a study of T cell repertoires in ileal Crohn's disease. Findings of the study overall: All patients with clonality above 26.8% had endoscopic recurrence. Clonal expansions were more frequent in active smokers than non-smokers at surgery. Compared with CD4 T cells, sorted CD8 cells carried more expanded clones.

The sorted cells were lamina propria lymphocytes from surgical specimens, first isolated by density gradient. Patients were adults with ileal or ileocolonic Crohn's disease needing resection. The V gene is TRBV2, the J gene TRBJ2-7; 11 bases align to TRBD1. Sequencing was done on a sample of CD4+ T cells sorted from the ileum. The receptor's source is an adult with Crohn's disease. Here the CDR3 reads CASKPGQGGYEQYF. The CDR3 DNA sequence: TGTGCCAGCAAACCGGGACAGGGGGGGTACGAGCAGTACTTC.